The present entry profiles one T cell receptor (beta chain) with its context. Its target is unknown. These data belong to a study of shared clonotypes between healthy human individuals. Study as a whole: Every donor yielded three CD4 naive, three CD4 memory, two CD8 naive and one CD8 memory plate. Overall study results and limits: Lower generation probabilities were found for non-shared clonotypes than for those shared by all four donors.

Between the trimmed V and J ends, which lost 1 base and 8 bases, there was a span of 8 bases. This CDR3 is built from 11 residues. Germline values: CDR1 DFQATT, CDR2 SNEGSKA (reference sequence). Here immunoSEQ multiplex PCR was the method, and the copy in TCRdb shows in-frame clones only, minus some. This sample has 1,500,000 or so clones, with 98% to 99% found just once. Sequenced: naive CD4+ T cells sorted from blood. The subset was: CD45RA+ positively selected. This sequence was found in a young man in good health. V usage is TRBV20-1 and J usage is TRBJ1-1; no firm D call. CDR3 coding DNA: TGCAGTGCTAGAGGGGAGTGGGAAGCTTTCTTT. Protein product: CSARGEWEAFF.